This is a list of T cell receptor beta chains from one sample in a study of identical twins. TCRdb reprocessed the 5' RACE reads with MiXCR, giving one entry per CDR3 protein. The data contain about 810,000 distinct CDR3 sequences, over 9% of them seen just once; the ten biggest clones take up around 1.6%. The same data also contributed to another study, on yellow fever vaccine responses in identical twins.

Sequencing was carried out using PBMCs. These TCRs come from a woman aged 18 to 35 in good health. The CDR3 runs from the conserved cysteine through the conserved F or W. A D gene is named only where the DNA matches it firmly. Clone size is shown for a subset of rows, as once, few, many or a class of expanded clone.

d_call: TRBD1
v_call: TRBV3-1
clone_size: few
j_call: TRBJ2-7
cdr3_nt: TGTGCCAGCAGCCAAAGGGACAGGCCCTACGAGCAGTACTTC
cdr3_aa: CASSQRDRPYEQYF

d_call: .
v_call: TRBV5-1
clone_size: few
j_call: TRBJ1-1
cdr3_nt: TGCGCCAGCAGCCCGATTCCGCGGACGGCAAACACTGAAGCTTTCTTT
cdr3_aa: CASSPIPRTANTEAFF

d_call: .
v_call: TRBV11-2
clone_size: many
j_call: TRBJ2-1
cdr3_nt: TGTGCCAGCAGCTTAATATCTCCGGGTAAAACCTACAATGAGCAGTTCTTC
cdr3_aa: CASSLISPGKTYNEQFF

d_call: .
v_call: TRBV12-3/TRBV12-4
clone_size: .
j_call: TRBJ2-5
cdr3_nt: TGTGCCAGCAGACCGGGACCGCTCCAAGAGACCCAGTACTTC
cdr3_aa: CASRPGPLQETQYF

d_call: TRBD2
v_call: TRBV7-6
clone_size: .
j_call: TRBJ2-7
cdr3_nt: TGTGCCAGCAGCTCCCCTGGGAGGGGAACTTACGAGCAGTACTTC
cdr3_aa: CASSSPGRGTYEQYF

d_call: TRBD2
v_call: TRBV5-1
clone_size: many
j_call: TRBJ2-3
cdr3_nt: TGCGCCAGCAGCTTGTCTAGCGGGGGGGCCGGAGATACGCAGTATTTT
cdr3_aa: CASSLSSGGAGDTQYF

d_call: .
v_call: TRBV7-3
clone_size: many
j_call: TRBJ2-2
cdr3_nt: TGTGCCAGCAGCGCTAATCTAGGGGCCGGGGAGCTGTTTTTT
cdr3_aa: CASSANLGAGELFF

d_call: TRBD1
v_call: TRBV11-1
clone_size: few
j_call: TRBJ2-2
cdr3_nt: TGTGCCAGCAGCTTTGGGGGCCAGGGGGAGACCGCGAACACCGGGGAGCTGTTTTTT
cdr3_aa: CASSFGGQGETANTGELFF

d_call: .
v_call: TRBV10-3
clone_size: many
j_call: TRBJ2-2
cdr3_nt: TGTGCCATCAGTGGTGCCCAGAACACCGGGGAGCTGTTTTTT
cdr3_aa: CAISGAQNTGELFF

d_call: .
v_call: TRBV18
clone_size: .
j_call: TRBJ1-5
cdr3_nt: TGTGCCAGCTCGGTAAATTTGAGGAATCAGCCCCAGCATTTT
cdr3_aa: CASSVNLRNQPQHF

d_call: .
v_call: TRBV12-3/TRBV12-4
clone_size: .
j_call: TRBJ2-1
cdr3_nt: TGTGCCAGCAGAGCCACTAGTGTCGCCTACAATGAGCAGTTCTTC
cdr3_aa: CASRATSVAYNEQFF

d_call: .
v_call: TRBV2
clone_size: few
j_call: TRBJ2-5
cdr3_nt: TGTGCCAGCAGAGCAACACAAGAGACCCAGTACTTC
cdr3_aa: CASRATQETQYF

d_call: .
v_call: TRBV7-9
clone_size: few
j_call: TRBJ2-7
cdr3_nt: TGTGCCAGCAGCCCCCTAGTGGGCGAGCAGTACTTC
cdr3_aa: CASSPLVGEQYF

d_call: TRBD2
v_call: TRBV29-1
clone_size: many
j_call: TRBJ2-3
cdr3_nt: TGCAGCACAGCGGGAGGCCGCACAGATACGCAGTATTTT
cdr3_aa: CSTAGGRTDTQYF

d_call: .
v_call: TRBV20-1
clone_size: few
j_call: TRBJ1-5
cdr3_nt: TGCAGTGCTAGAGGGACGGTTTATAGCAATCAGCCCCAGCATTTT
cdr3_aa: CSARGTVYSNQPQHF

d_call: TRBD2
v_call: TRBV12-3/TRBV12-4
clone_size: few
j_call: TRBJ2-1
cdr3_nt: TGTGCCAGCAGCTCCGGACTAGCGGGAGGCCCATACAATGAGCAGTTCTTC
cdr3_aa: CASSSGLAGGPYNEQFF

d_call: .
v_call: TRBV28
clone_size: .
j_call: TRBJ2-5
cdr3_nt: TGTGCCAGCACGGTGTTAGGGCATAAAGAGACCCAGTACTTC
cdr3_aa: CASTVLGHKETQYF

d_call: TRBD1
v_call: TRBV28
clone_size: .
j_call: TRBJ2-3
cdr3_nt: TGTGCCAGCAGTTTTTTCGGACAGGGGGTCGGTACAGATACGCAGTATTTT
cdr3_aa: CASSFFGQGVGTDTQYF

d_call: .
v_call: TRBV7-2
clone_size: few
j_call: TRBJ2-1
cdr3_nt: TGTGCCAGCAGACAAACCGGGACTGACAATGAGCAGTTCTTC
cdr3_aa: CASRQTGTDNEQFF

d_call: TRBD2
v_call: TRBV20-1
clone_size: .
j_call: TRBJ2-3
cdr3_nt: TGCAGTGCTAGAGCCGCAGCGGGGGCCCTTTTCACAGATACGCAGTATTTT
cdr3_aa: CSARAAAGALFTDTQYF

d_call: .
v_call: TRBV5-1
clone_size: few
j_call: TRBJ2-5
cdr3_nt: TGCGCCAGCAGCTTCCTCGGCAATTACCCGCAAGAGACCCAGTACTTC
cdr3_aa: CASSFLGNYPQETQYF

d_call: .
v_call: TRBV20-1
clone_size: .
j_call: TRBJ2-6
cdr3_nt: TGCAGTGCTGGGGGGGGGGCGGCTGGGGCCAACGTCCTGACTTTC
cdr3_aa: CSAGGGAAGANVLTF

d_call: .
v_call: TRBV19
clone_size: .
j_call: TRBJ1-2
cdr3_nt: TGTGCCAGTAGTATAGGTCCTTTGGTTGGGGGCTATGGCTACACCTTC
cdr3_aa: CASSIGPLVGGYGYTF

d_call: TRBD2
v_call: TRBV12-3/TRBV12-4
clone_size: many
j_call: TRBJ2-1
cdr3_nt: TGTGCCAGCAGATCCACTAGCGGGAGTTCCTACAATGAGCAGTTCTTC
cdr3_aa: CASRSTSGSSYNEQFF

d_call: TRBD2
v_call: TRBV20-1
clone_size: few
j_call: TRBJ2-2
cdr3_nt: TGCAGTGCTAGAGGGGGGACTAGCGCTTCCGGGGAGCTGTTTTTT
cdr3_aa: CSARGGTSASGELFF

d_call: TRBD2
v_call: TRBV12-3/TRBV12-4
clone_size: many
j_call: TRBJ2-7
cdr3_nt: TGTGCCAGCAGTACTCGGGGTCGGCTAGCGGGAGCCTATGAGCAGTACTTC
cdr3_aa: CASSTRGRLAGAYEQYF

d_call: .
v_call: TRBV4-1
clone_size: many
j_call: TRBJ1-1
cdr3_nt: TGCGCCAGCAGCCAAGAACCGGGGAAGGGTCTGAACACTGAAGCTTTCTTT
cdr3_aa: CASSQEPGKGLNTEAFF

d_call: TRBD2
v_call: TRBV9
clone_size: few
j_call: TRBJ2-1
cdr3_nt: TGTGCCAGCAGCGTAGATCTTGGGACTAGCCTTTCGGATGAGCAGTTCTTC
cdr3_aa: CASSVDLGTSLSDEQFF

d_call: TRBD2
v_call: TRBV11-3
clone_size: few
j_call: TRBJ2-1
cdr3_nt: TGTGCCAGCAGGACGACTAGCGGGCCCGCTTGGAATGAGCAGTTCTTC
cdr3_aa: CASRTTSGPAWNEQFF

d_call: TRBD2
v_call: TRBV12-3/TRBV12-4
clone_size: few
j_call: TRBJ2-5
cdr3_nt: TGTGCCAGCAGTTTCCCGGGGGGGGCCTCGGAGACCCAGTACTTC
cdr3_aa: CASSFPGGASETQYF

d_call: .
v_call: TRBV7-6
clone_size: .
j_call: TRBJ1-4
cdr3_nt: TGTGCCAGCAGCCTACAGACTAATGAAAAACTGTTTTTT
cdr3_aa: CASSLQTNEKLFF

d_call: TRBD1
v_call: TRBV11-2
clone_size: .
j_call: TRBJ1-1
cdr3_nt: TGTGCCAGCAGCTTTCCACCCCTGGACAGGGAGAACACTGAAGCTTTCTTT
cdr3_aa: CASSFPPLDRENTEAFF

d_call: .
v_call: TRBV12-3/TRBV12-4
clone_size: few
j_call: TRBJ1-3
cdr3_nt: TGTGCCAGCAACGCACAGGGTAACTCTGGAAACACCATATATTTT
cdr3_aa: CASNAQGNSGNTIYF

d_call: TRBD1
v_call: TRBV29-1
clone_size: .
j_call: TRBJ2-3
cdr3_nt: TGCAGCGTTGAGACAGGGGCCACAGATACGCAGTATTTT
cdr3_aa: CSVETGATDTQYF

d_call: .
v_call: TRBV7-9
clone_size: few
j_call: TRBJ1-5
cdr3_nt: TGTGCCAGCAGCCGAACAGACGCGCCCCAGCATTTT
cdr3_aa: CASSRTDAPQHF

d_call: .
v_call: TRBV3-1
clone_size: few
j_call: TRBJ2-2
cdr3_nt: TGTGCCAGCAGCCAAGAAGGGACAACCAGCACCGGGGAGCTGTTTTTT
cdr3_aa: CASSQEGTTSTGELFF

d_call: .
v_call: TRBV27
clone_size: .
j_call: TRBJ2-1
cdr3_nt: TGTGCCAGCAGTTTAGGGGTTGTCAATGAGCAGTTCTTC
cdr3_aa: CASSLGVVNEQFF